A single sample is the source of the 21 T cell receptor beta chains below, sequenced in a study of technical replicates of blood from a few donors. Only in-frame clones appear in the TCRdb table, and some are missing; sequencing was by immunoSEQ multiplex PCR. This table holds 65,000 to 80,000 clones, under 98% found once. The sequenced material came from T cells isolated from PBMCs. These receptors all come from a human donor in good health.

The gene calls are TRBV7-3 and TRBJ2-1; unclear D gene. Trimming took 5 bases from V and 0 from J, leaving 8 bases between them. The V gene's germline CDR1 is SGHTA and CDR2 FQGTGA. The CDR3 loop spans 14 amino acids. The CDR3 DNA sequence: TGTGCCAGCAGCCCCGAGCTCTCCTACAATGAGCAGTTCTTC. Its translation: CASSPELSYNEQFF.

The chain employs TRBV6-1 and TRBJ1-5; the D is unclear. Germline V lookup: CDR1 MNHNS, CDR2 SASEGT. V shed 8 bases and J shed 2 bases, with 13 bases lying between them. This CDR3 has 14 amino acids. Written as DNA, the CDR3 is TGTGCCAGCCAAGAGGGCCAGGGCAATCAGCCCCAGCATTTT. Residues: CASQEGQGNQPQHF.

This rearrangement joins TRBV19 to TRBJ2-7, with D unclear. Trimming left V 10 bases short and J 5 bases short, with 21 bases between. Germline CDR1 LNHDA, CDR2 SQIVND (reference sequence). The CDR3 sequence is 14 residues long. CDR3 amino acids: CATSFSTTNHEQYF. The CDR3 nucleotides read TGTGCCACCTCCTTTTCTACGACAAACCACGAGCAGTACTTC.

The rearrangement uses TRBV30 and TRBJ2-3; D is unclear. The V and J ends lost 4 bases and 1 base respectively, with 6 bases between them. The CDR3 is 12 residues long. The germline gives CDR1 GTSNPN, CDR2 SVGIG (reference sequence). This chain's CDR3 is CAWNLGTDTQYF. Written as DNA, the CDR3 is TGTGCCTGGAATTTAGGCACAGATACGCAGTATTTT.

The chain carries TRBV5-1 and TRBJ2-7, with D possibly matching TRBD2 (6 bases). V lost 0 bases and J lost 3, with 13 bases in between. CDR1 is SGHRS, CDR2 YFSETQ, per germline. CDR3 length: 15 residues. CDR3 coding DNA: TGCGCCAGCAGCTTGGGTCCGGGAGTCATCTACGAGCAGTACTTC. Translating it yields CASSLGPGVIYEQYF.

The chain uses TRBV4-1 and TRBJ2-3; the D gene is possibly TRBD2 (5 bases). The V end lost 3 bases, the J end lost 9 bases, and 7 bases lay between the germline ends. This CDR3 is built from 11 residues. Germline V gene lookup returns CDR1 MGHRA and CDR2 YSYEKL. The CDR3 DNA sequence: TGCGCCAGCAGCCAGGAGGACACGCAGTATTTT. This gives the protein CASSQEDTQYF.

The V and J genes are TRBV28 and TRBJ2-5; D possibly corresponds to TRBD1 (5 bases). Per the germline V gene, CDR1 is MDHEN and CDR2 is SYDVKM. The germline V and J ends were trimmed by 3 bases and 2 bases, with 16 bases remaining between them. The CDR3 consists of 16 residues. The CDR3 here is CASSLRLGLSQETQYF. The CDR3 DNA is TGTGCCAGCAGTTTGAGATTGGGGCTATCTCAAGAGACCCAGTACTTC.

CDR3 sequence: CASSMGSLYYEQYF. The CDR3 bases are TGTGCCAGTAGTATGGGTAGCTTATACTACGAGCAGTACTTC. This chain joins TRBV19 and TRBJ2-7; D not certain. Deletions cut 3 bases from V and 3 bases from J, with 12 bases between. This CDR3 is 14 amino acids long. The germline CDR1 and CDR2 sequences are LNHDA and SQIVND (reference sequence).

CDR3 coding DNA: TGTGCCAGTAGTATGCAGGGGAAATACGAGCAGTACTTC. Protein sequence: CASSMQGKYEQYF. This sequence joins TRBV19 and TRBJ2-7, with D tentatively TRBD1 (6 bases). The CDR3 has 13 residues. The V end was cut by 3 bases, the J end by 4 bases, with 10 bases between. Germline assignment: CDR1 LNHDA and CDR2 SQIVND (reference sequence). Looking up the rest from reference TRBV19 and TRBJ2-7 gives the full variable domain: DGGITQSPKYLFRKEGQNVTLSCEQNLNHDAMYWYRQDPGQGLRLIYYSQIVNDFQKGDIAEGYSVSREKKESFPLTVTSAQKNPTAFYLCASSMQGKYEQYFGPGTRLTVT.

J is TRBJ2-7 and V is TRBV9, with a tentative D call TRBD2 (5 bases). Trimming took 2 bases from V and 4 from J, leaving 13 bases between them. Germline V gene sequence: CDR1 SGDLS, CDR2 YYNGEE. CDR3 length equals 14 residues. CDR3 protein: CASSVSPRDYEQYF. The CDR3 coding sequence is TGTGCCAGCAGCGTCTCCCCGAGGGATTACGAGCAGTACTTC.

The chain uses TRBV20-1 and TRBJ2-7; D remains ambiguous. V dropped 3 bases and J dropped 5 bases, with 5 bases sitting between them. CDR3 length: 10 amino acids. The germline V gene encodes CDR1 DFQATT and CDR2 SNEGSKA (reference sequence). The CDR3 DNA reads TGCAGTGCTAGTCTACACGAGCAGTACTTC. Encoded protein: CSASLHEQYF.

This chain links TRBV7-9 with TRBJ2-1; TRBD2 matches 14 bases. From germline, CDR1 is SEHNR and CDR2 FQNEAQ (reference sequence). The CDR3 consists of 15 residues. The trim removed 10 bases at V and 7 bases at J, leaving 9 bases unmatched. CDR3 nucleotide sequence: TGTGCCATCTCCCCGGGACTAGCGGGAGAGAATGAGCAGTTCTTC. It codes for CAISPGLAGENEQFF.

The chain is built from TRBV5-7 and TRBJ2-2; 8 positions match TRBD2. TRBV5-7 has ORF status, its function being uncertain. Trimming removed 2 bases from V and 4 bases from J; junction bases left unmatched: 7. CDR3 size: 16 residues. CDR3 sequence (DNA): TGTGCCAGCAGCTTTGATTTAGCGGGAACCACCGGGGAGCTGTTTTTT. This codes for CASSFDLAGTTGELFF.

This chain connects TRBV30 to TRBJ2-7; D may be TRBD2 (6 bases). The germline V gene encodes CDR1 GTSNPN and CDR2 SVGIG (reference sequence). Trimming pared 3 bases from V and 0 bases from J, leaving 12 bases between. The length of the CDR3 is 14 residues. The CDR3 is CAWSPGVRSYEQYF. For the CDR3, the DNA is TGTGCCTGGAGCCCGGGAGTCCGCTCCTACGAGCAGTACTTC.

DNA for the CDR3: TGTGCCTGGAGTGTAGTGGAGAAACTGTTTTTT. The encoded protein is CAWSVVEKLFF. The V and J genes are TRBV30 and TRBJ1-4; D is uncertain. V was trimmed by 0 bases and J by 11 bases, leaving 7 bases between them. The germline CDR1 and CDR2 sequences are GTSNPN and SVGIG (reference sequence). CDR3 length: 11 amino acids.

This chain uses TRBV28 with TRBJ2-1; D is possibly TRBD2 (6 bases). V lost 11 bases and J 0 bases, leaving 23 bases between the germline ends. The CDR3 runs 17 residues. Germline values: CDR1 MDHEN, CDR2 SYDVKM. The CDR3 nucleotides are TGTGCCTCCCTGCAAAGGCTGACTAGGAGCTCCTACAATGAGCAGTTCTTC. This sequence encodes CASLQRLTRSSYNEQFF.

The chain couples TRBV9 to TRBJ2-7; TRBD2 is a possible D gene (6 bases). The V and J ends lost 0 bases and 3 bases respectively, with 13 bases between them. Per the germline V gene, CDR1 is SGDLS and CDR2 is YYNGEE. The CDR3 has 15 amino acids. CDR3 sequence reads: CASSVGFGSLYEQYF. The CDR3 nucleotides are TGTGCCAGCAGCGTAGGTTTCGGGAGTCTCTACGAGCAGTACTTC. The variable domain in full, completed from reference TRBV9 and TRBJ2-7, reads DSGVTQTPKHLITATGQRVTLRCSPRSGDLSVYWYQQSLDQGLQFLIQYYNGEERAKGNILERFSAQQFPDLHSELNLSSLELGDSALYFCASSVGFGSLYEQYFGPGTRLTVT.

CDR3 in amino acids: CASRTNIDQPQHF. CDR3 nucleotides: TGTGCCAGCAGAACAAACATCGATCAGCCCCAGCATTTT. J is TRBJ1-5 and V is TRBV6-5; D uncertain. Germline CDR1 MNHEY, CDR2 SVGAGI. The CDR3 loop spans 13 amino acids. V shed 6 bases and J shed 5 bases, with 11 bases lying between them.

This chain links TRBV7-8 with TRBJ1-1, with TRBD1 as a possible D gene (5 bases). CDR3 length: 15 residues. V lost 1 base, J lost 4 bases, and 13 bases lay in between. Germline assignment: CDR1 SGHVS and CDR2 FQNEAQ. Here the CDR3 reads CASSLVLGGGTEAFF. The CDR3, as DNA: TGTGCCAGCAGCTTAGTTCTGGGGGGGGGCACTGAAGCTTTCTTT.

The chain combines TRBV29-1 with TRBJ1-2, with TRBD1 matching over 8 bases. The CDR3 has 13 amino acids. Germline CDR1 is SQVTM and CDR2 is ANQGSEA. V lost 3 bases, J lost 4 bases, and 4 bases stayed unmatched. This CDR3 reads CSVDPGGIYGYTF. The DNA of the CDR3 is TGCAGCGTTGATCCAGGGGGCATCTATGGCTACACCTTC.

The gene calls are TRBV28 and TRBJ2-2, with D maybe TRBD1 (6 bases). The CDR3 sequence is 17 residues long. The V end lost 2 bases, the J end lost 1 base, and 14 bases lay between the germline ends. The germline V gene has CDR1 MDHEN and CDR2 SYDVKM. DNA of the CDR3: TGTGCCAGCAGTTTAACGGTCACAGGGAGGAACACCGGGGAGCTGTTTTTT. It is translated as CASSLTVTGRNTGELFF.